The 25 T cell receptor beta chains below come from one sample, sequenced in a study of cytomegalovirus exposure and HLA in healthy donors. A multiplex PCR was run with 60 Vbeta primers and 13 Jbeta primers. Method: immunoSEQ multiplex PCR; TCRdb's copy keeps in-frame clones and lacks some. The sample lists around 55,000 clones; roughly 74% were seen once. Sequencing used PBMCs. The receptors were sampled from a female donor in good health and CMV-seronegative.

This chain's CDR3 is CASSPRVADTDTQYF. CDR3 DNA sequence: TGTGCCAGCTCACCAAGAGTAGCGGACACAGATACGCAGTATTTT. This rearrangement joins TRBV18 to TRBJ2-3, with D possibly being TRBD2 (6 bases). CDR1 is KGHSH, CDR2 LQKENI, per germline. The CDR3 consists of 15 residues. V was trimmed by 2 bases and J by 2 bases, leaving 11 bases between them.

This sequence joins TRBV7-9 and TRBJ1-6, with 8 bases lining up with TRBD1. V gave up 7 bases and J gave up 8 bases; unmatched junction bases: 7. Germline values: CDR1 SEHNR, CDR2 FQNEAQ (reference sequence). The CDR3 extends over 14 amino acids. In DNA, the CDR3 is TGTGCCAGCACCCCACAGGGGGGGGATTCACCCCTCCACTTT. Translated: CASTPQGGDSPLHF.

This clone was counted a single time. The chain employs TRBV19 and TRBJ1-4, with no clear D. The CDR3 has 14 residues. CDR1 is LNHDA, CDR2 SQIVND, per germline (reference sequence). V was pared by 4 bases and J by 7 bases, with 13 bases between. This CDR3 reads CASSRPGGVEKLFF. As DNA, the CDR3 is TGTGCCAGTAGTAGACCCGGCGGGGTTGAAAAACTGTTTTTT.

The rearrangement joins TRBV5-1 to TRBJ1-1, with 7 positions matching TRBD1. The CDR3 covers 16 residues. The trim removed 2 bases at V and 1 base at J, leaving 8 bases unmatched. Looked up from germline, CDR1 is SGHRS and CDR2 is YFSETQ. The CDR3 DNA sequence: TGCGCCAGCAGCTTACAAATCGGGACAGCGAACACTGAAGCTTTCTTT. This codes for CASSLQIGTANTEAFF.

The DNA of the CDR3 is TGTGCCTGGAAAAGCAGGGGGCTCAACTATGGCTACACCTTC. Protein: CAWKSRGLNYGYTF. The chain links TRBV30 to TRBJ1-2; 8 bases map to TRBD1. Germline values: CDR1 GTSNPN, CDR2 SVGIG (reference sequence). V lost 4 bases and J lost 2; bases outside the gene matches: 6. CDR3 length equals 14 residues. Supplemented by reference TRBV30 and TRBJ1-2, the full variable domain reads SQTIHQWPATLVQPVGSPLSLECTVEGTSNPNLYWYRQAAGRGLQLLFYSVGIGQISSEVPQNLSASRPQDRQFILSSKKLLLSDSGFYLCAWKSRGLNYGYTFGSGTRLTVV.

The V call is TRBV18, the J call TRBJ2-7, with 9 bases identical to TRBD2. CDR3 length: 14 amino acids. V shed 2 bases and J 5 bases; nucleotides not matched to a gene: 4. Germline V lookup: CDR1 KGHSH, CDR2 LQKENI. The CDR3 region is CASSPELAGNEQYF. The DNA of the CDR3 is TGTGCCAGCTCACCAGAACTAGCGGGCAACGAGCAGTACTTC. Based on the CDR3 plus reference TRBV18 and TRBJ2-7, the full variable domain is NAGVMQNPRHLVRRRGQEARLRCSPMKGHSHVYWYRQLPEEGLKFMVYLQKENIIDESGMPKERFSAEFPKEGPSILRIQQVVRGDSAAYFCASSPELAGNEQYFGPGTRLTVT.

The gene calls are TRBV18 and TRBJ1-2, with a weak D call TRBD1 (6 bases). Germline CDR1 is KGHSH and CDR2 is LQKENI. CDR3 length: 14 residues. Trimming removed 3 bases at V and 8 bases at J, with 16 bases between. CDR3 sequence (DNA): TGTGCCAGCTCACCTCGGACAGATACTATGGGCTACACCTTC. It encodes CASSPRTDTMGYTF. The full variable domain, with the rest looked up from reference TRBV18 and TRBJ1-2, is NAGVMQNPRHLVRRRGQEARLRCSPMKGHSHVYWYRQLPEEGLKFMVYLQKENIIDESGMPKERFSAEFPKEGPSILRIQQVVRGDSAAYFCASSPRTDTMGYTFGSGTRLTVV.

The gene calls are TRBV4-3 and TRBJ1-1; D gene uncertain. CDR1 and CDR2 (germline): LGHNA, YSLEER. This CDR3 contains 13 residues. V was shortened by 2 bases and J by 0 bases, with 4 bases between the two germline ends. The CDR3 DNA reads TGCGCCAGCAGCCAAACGGTGAACACTGAAGCTTTCTTT. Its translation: CASSQTVNTEAFF.

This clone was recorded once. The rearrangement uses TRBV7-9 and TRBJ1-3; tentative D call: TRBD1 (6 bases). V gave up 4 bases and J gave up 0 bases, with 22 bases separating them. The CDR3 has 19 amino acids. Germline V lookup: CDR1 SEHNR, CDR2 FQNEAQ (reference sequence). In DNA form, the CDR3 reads TGTGCCAGCAGCTCTTTGTCCCTCCAGAGGGGGTTCTCTGGAAACACCATATATTTT. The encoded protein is CASSSLSLQRGFSGNTIYF.

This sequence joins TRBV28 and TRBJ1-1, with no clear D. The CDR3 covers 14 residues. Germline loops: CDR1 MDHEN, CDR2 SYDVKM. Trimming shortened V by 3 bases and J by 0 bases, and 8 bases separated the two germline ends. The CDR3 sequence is CASSFLAVNTEAFF. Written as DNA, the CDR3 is TGTGCCAGCAGTTTTCTGGCGGTGAACACTGAAGCTTTCTTT.

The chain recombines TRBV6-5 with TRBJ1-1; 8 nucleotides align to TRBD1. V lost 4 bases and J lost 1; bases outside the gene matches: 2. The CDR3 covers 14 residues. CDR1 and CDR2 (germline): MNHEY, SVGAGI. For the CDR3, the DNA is TGTGCCAGCAGTTTAGGGACAGGGAACACTGAAGCTTTCTTT. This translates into CASSLGTGNTEAFF.

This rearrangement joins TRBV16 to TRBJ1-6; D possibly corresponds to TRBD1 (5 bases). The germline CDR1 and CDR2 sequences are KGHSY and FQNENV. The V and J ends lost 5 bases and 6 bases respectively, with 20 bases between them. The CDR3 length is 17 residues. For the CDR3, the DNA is TGTGCCAGCAGCGAACTCAGGGCCGAAGCGACTAATTCACCCCTCCACTTT. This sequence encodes CASSELRAEATNSPLHF.

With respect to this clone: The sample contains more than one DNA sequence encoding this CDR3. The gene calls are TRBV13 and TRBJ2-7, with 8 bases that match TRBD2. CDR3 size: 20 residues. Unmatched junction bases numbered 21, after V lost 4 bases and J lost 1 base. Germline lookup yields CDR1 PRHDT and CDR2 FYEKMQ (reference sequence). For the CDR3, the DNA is TGTGCCAGCAGCTCGTTAAGATTACCGGGGGGGGGCATCCAGTCCTACGAGCAGTACTTC. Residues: CASSSLRLPGGGIQSYEQYF.

This chain's CDR3 is CASSLEGVSGGQSYEQFF. The DNA for the CDR3 is TGCGCCAGCAGCTTGGAGGGTGTTAGCGGGGGTCAATCATATGAGCAGTTCTTC. The rearrangement joins TRBV5-1 to TRBJ2-1; TRBD2 aligns across 9 bases. CDR3 length: 18 residues. Germline assignment: CDR1 SGHRS and CDR2 YFSETQ. V gave up 0 bases and J gave up 8 bases; unmatched junction bases: 15.

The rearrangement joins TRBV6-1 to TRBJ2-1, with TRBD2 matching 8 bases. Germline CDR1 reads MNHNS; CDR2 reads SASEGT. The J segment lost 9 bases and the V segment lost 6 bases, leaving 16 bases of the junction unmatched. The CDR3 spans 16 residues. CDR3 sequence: CASRESRAGGWGEQFF. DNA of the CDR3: TGTGCCAGCAGGGAATCGCGGGCGGGGGGCTGGGGTGAGCAGTTCTTC.

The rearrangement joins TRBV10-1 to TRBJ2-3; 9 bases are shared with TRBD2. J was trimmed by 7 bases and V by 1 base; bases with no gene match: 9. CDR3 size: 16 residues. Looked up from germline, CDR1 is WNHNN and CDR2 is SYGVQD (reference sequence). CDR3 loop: CASSELAGVSLNTQYF. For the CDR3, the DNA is TGCGCCAGCAGTGAGTTAGCGGGGGTTTCTTTAAATACGCAGTATTTT.

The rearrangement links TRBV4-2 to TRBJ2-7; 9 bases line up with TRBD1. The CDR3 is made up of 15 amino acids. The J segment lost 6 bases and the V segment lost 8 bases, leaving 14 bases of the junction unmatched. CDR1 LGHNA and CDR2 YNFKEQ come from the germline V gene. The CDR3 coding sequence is TGTGCCAGCGGGGGGACGGGACAGGGTCGGTCCGAGCAGTACTTC. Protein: CASGGTGQGRSEQYF.

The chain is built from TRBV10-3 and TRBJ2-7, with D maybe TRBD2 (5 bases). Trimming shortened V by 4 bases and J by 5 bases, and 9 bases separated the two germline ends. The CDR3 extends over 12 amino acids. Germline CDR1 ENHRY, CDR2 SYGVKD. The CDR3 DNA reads TGTGCCATCAGTGTCGAGGGAAACGAGCAGTACTTC. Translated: CAISVEGNEQYF.

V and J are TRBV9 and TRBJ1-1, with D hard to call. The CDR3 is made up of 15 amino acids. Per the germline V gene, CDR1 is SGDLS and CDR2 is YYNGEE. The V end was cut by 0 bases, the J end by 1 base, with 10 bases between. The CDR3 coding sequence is TGTGCCAGCAGCGTAGAGGAGGGTAAGAACACTGAAGCTTTCTTT. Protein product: CASSVEEGKNTEAFF.

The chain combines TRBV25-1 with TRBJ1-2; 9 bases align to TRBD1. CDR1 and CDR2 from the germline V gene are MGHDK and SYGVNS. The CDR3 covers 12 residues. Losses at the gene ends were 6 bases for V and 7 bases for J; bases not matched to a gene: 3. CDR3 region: CASRQGARGYTF. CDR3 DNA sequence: TGTGCCAGCAGACAGGGGGCGCGTGGCTACACCTTC.

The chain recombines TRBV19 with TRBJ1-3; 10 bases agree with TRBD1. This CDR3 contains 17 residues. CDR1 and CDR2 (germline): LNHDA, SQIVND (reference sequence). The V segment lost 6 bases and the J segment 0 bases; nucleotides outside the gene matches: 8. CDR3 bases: TGTGCCAGTAGCCCGGGACAGGGGAAACTCTCTGGAAACACCATATATTTT. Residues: CASSPGQGKLSGNTIYF.

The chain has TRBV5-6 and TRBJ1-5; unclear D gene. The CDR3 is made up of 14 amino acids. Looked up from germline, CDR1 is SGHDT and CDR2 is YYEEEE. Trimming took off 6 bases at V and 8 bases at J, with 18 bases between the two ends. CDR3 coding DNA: TGTGCCAGCACCTCTTCCCCCTCAACGGAGCCCCAGCATTTT. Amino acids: CASTSSPSTEPQHF.

The CDR3 loop is CASSGLAGGTDTQYF. Here the CDR3 DNA reads TGCGCCAGCAGCGGACTAGCGGGGGGCACAGATACGCAGTATTTT. V usage is TRBV10-1 and J usage is TRBJ2-3; TRBD2 aligns across 13 bases. Germline CDR1 is WNHNN and CDR2 is SYGVQD (reference sequence). The V segment lost 6 bases and the J segment 1 base; nucleotides outside the gene matches: 1. The CDR3 has 15 residues.

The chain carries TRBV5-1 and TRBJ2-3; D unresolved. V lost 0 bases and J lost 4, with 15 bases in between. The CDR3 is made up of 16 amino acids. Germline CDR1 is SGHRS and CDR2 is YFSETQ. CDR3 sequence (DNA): TGCGCCAGCAGCTTGGCCGCCCTACCTGCCGCAGATACGCAGTATTTT. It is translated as CASSLAALPAADTQYF. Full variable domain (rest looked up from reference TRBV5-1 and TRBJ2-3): KAGVTQTPRYLIKTRGQQVTLSCSPISGHRSVSWYQQTPGQGLQFLFEYFSETQRNKGNFPGRFSGRQFSNSRSEMNVSTLELGDSALYLCASSLAALPAADTQYFGPGTRLTVL.

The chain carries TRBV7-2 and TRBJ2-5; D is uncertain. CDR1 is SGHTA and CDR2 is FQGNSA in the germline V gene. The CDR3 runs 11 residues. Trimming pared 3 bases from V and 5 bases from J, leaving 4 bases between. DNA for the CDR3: TGTGCCAGCAGCTTTTATGAGACCCAGTACTTC. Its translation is CASSFYETQYF.